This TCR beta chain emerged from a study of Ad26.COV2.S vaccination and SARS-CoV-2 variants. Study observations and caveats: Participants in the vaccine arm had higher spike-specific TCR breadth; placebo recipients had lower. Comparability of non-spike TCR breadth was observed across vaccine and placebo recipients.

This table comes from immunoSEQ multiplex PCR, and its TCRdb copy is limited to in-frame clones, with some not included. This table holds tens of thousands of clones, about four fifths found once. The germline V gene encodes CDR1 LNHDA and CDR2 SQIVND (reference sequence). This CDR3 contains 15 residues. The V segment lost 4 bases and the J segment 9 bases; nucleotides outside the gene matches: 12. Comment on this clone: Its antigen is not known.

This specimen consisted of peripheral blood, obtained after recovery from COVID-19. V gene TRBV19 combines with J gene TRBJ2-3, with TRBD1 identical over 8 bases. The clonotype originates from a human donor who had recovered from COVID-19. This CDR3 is CASSTMHVTGGTQYF. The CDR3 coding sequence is TGTGCCAGTAGTACTATGCACGTAACAGGGGGAACGCAGTATTTT. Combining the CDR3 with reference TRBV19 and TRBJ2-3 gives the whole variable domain DGGITQSPKYLFRKEGQNVTLSCEQNLNHDAMYWYRQDPGQGLRLIYYSQIVNDFQKGDIAEGYSVSREKKESFPLTVTSAQKNPTAFYLCASSTMHVTGGTQYFGPGTRLTVL.